The 16 T cell receptor beta chains below were found in one sample sequenced in a study of control samples from healthy donors and cancer patients. Repertoires were generated with immunoSEQ multiplex PCR, while TCRdb's copy carries only in-frame clones and drops some. The sample includes fewer than 120,000 clones, roughly 90% of them seen just once. The sample consisted of PBMCs. The receptors stem from an older woman with lung cancer.

The V and J genes are TRBV19 and TRBJ2-3, with 13 bases that match TRBD2. The germline V gene encodes CDR1 LNHDA and CDR2 SQIVND (reference sequence). This CDR3 is 15 amino acids long. Unmatched junction bases numbered 6, after V lost 9 bases and J lost 3 bases. CDR3 nucleotide sequence: TGTGCCAGCACATTACTAGCGGGGGGGACAGATACGCAGTATTTT. Its protein product is CASTLLAGGTDTQYF.

This clone was seen more than once but under ten times. The V and J genes are TRBV19 and TRBJ2-1, with 8 nucleotides matching TRBD2. Germline lookup yields CDR1 LNHDA and CDR2 SQIVND (reference sequence). The CDR3 contains 15 residues. Unmatched junction bases numbered 5, after V lost 5 bases and J lost 2 bases. CDR3 in amino acids: CASSRSGGTYNEQFF. CDR3 sequence (DNA): TGTGCCAGTAGTCGAAGCGGGGGCACCTACAATGAGCAGTTCTTC.

The V and J genes are TRBV10-3 and TRBJ2-1; the D gene is possibly TRBD1 (5 bases). With 0 bases removed from V and 12 bases from J, the gap between germline ends came to 15 bases. There are 14 residues in the CDR3. Germline CDR1 reads ENHRY; CDR2 reads SYGVKD. CDR3: CAISESIGASRQFF. In nucleotides, the CDR3 is TGTGCCATCAGTGAGTCGATAGGGGCATCCCGGCAGTTCTTC.

The gene calls are TRBV30 and TRBJ1-1, with a possible D match to TRBD1 (6 bases). The V gene lost 2 bases and the J gene lost 4 bases, with 17 bases spanning the gap. Germline CDR1 and CDR2: GTSNPN and SVGIG (reference sequence). CDR3 length: 15 amino acids. CDR3 in DNA: TGTGCCTGGAGTCACCAACAGGGAGGGAGCACTGAAGCTTTCTTT. Its protein is CAWSHQQGGSTEAFF.

The chain has TRBV10-3 and TRBJ2-7; TRBD1 might be the D (6 bases). The CDR3 loop spans 14 amino acids. CDR1 is ENHRY and CDR2 is SYGVKD in the germline V gene. Trimming cost V 4 bases and J 7 bases, with 17 bases left between them. Written as DNA, the CDR3 is TGTGCCATCAGTGGAACAGGGTCGGAAGGAGAGCAGTACTTC. This encodes CAISGTGSEGEQYF.

This chain links TRBV7-9 with TRBJ2-1, with 9 bases that match TRBD2. Germline V gene sequence: CDR1 SEHNR, CDR2 FQNEAQ (reference sequence). The CDR3 is 15 amino acids. Germline trimming cut 2 bases from V and 6 bases from J; bases unmatched to any gene: 5. Written as DNA, the CDR3 is TGTGCCAGCAGCTTAATCAGCGGGAGGCGCAATGAGCAGTTCTTC. It translates to CASSLISGRRNEQFF.

Worth noting for this clone: Additional DNA sequences in this sample encode the identical CDR3. The chain carries TRBV18 and TRBJ2-3; 7 bases fit TRBD1. There are 14 residues in the CDR3. Germline V gene sequence: CDR1 KGHSH, CDR2 LQKENI. The J segment lost 2 bases and the V segment lost 3 bases, leaving 2 bases of the junction unmatched. Here the CDR3 DNA reads TGTGCCAGCTCACCCGGGACAGCCACAGATACGCAGTATTTT. Protein product: CASSPGTATDTQYF.

J is TRBJ2-6 and V is TRBV19; TRBD2 matches 15 bases. Germline loops: CDR1 LNHDA, CDR2 SQIVND (reference sequence). With 5 bases clipped from V and 0 bases from J, the junction kept 5 bases outside the gene matches. CDR3 length: 19 amino acids. CDR3 DNA: TGTGCCAGTAGTCGAGGACTAGCGGGAGGGCTCTCTGGGGCCAACGTCCTGACTTTC. It codes for CASSRGLAGGLSGANVLTF.

The chain is built from TRBV7-9 and TRBJ1-2; D unresolved. The CDR3 is made up of 12 amino acids. Germline CDR1 reads SEHNR; CDR2 reads FQNEAQ (reference sequence). V was trimmed by 4 bases and J by 10 bases, leaving 13 bases between them. This CDR3 is CASSSTETFYTF. The CDR3, as DNA: TGTGCCAGCAGCTCCACGGAGACCTTCTACACCTTC.

V gene TRBV2 combines with J gene TRBJ2-1; no reliable D call. Germline loops: CDR1 SNHLY, CDR2 FYNNEI. V was cut by 6 bases and J by 5 bases, with 8 bases left in between. The CDR3 covers 12 residues. The CDR3 loop is CASSRANNEQFF. The DNA for the CDR3 is TGTGCCAGCAGCCGGGCTAACAATGAGCAGTTCTTC.

This clone was counted a few times. The chain couples TRBV11-2 to TRBJ1-5, with D unclear. CDR3 length equals 14 residues. The germline CDR1 and CDR2 sequences are SGHAT and FQNNGV. The V end was cut by 0 bases, the J end by 5 bases, with 8 bases between. The CDR3 sequence: CASSLERADQPQHF. The CDR3 DNA is TGTGCCAGCAGCTTAGAACGGGCGGATCAGCCCCAGCATTTT.

The rearrangement uses TRBV11-2 and TRBJ2-7; 8 nucleotides line up with TRBD1. The CDR3 is 15 amino acids. The germline V gene has CDR1 SGHAT and CDR2 FQNNGV. The V segment lost 4 bases and the J segment 5 bases; nucleotides outside the gene matches: 10. The CDR3 sequence: CASSSGVDRAHEQYF. As DNA, the CDR3 is TGTGCCAGCAGCTCCGGGGTGGACAGGGCCCACGAGCAGTACTTC.

A few counts support this clone. The gene calls are TRBV7-9 and TRBJ2-7; D is undetermined. The germline V gene encodes CDR1 SEHNR and CDR2 FQNEAQ (reference sequence). The CDR3 contains 11 residues. V was pared by 3 bases and J by 3 bases, with 3 bases between. For the CDR3, the DNA is TGTGCCAGCAGCTTGGACTACGAGCAGTACTTC. It specifies CASSLDYEQYF.

This chain connects TRBV7-8 to TRBJ2-1; TRBD2 is a possible D gene (7 bases). The CDR3 totals 16 residues. Trimming removed 2 bases at V and 6 bases at J, with 17 bases between. The germline V gene has CDR1 SGHVS and CDR2 FQNEAQ. This CDR3 reads CASSLIGAGATNEQFF. In DNA, the CDR3 is TGTGCCAGCAGCTTAATAGGGGCGGGGGCCACCAATGAGCAGTTCTTC.

The rearrangement uses TRBV7-9 and TRBJ1-6, with 8 bases that match TRBD1. The CDR3 is 15 residues long. The V gene end was trimmed by 8 bases and the J gene end by 7 bases; junction bases not matched to a gene: 10. The germline V gene has CDR1 SEHNR and CDR2 FQNEAQ (reference sequence). The CDR3 here is CASRPPGQGNSPLHF. The CDR3 DNA sequence: TGTGCCAGCCGCCCTCCTGGACAGGGAAATTCACCCCTCCACTTT.

The V gene is TRBV9, the J gene TRBJ2-2, with 7 positions matching TRBD2. The J segment lost 3 bases and the V segment lost 3 bases, leaving 8 bases of the junction unmatched. CDR1 SGDLS and CDR2 YYNGEE come from the germline V gene. The CDR3 extends over 16 amino acids. The DNA of the CDR3 is TGTGCCAGCAGCGCGCCAGCTAGCGGATACACCGGGGAGCTGTTTTTT. It translates to CASSAPASGYTGELFF.